This T cell receptor beta chain stems from a study of T-cell reconstitution after alpha-beta-depleted transplantation in children. Findings and caveats of the study: T-cell counts and diversity were attributed mostly to newly produced T cells one year after transplant. The high TCRbeta diversity at day 60 in some patients came from surviving recipient T cells and thymic progenitors. Reportedly, alpha-beta T cells present about two months post-transplant originated from several hundred expanded clones of graft origin.

V lost 2 bases to trimming and J lost 6 bases; unmatched junction nucleotides: 12. The CDR3 is 17 amino acids. Germline CDR1 and CDR2: MNHEY and SVGAGI. The TCRbeta library was prepared with unique molecular identifiers. Each CDR3 protein gets one entry after TCRdb re-called the PCR reads with MiXCR. Of 250,000 to 300,000 distinct CDR3 sequences in the sample, approximately 7.3% were seen once. This clonotype was picked up many times. Its target is not known. This sample comprised peripheral blood, obtained 360 days after TCRalphabeta/CD19-depleted stem cell transplant. This receptor was obtained from a female patient aged 2 to 10 who had a stem cell transplant for Fanconi anemia, so the T cells may come from the graft donor. The chain links TRBV6-5 to TRBJ2-2; TRBD1 aligns across 7 bases. CDR3 region: CASSYGVQQGSPGELFF. DNA of the CDR3: TGTGCCAGCAGTTACGGAGTCCAACAGGGGAGTCCCGGGGAGCTGTTTTTT.